This T cell receptor beta chain was obtained from a study of OX40 agonist ivuxolimab in advanced cancers. Measured with immunoSEQ multiplex PCR; TCRdb has only the in-frame clones, and not every one. The sample carries about 75,000 clones, around 90% recorded once. This clonotype was sampled from an adult with an advanced solid tumor such as melanoma, head and neck, liver or kidney cancer. The specimen comprised CD4+ or CD8+ T cells sorted from blood, sampled in a trial of the OX40 agonist ivuxolimab.

The chain's CDR3 is CASSSPGGSNTEAFF. CDR3 nucleotide sequence: TGTGCCAGCAGCTCCCCAGGAGGATCGAACACTGAAGCTTTCTTT. The chain carries TRBV5-4 and TRBJ1-1; no clear D. V was clipped by 3 bases and J by 1 base, with 13 bases between them. CDR1 SGHNT and CDR2 YYREEE come from the germline V gene (reference sequence). The CDR3 consists of 15 residues. Filled out from reference TRBV5-4 and TRBJ1-1, the complete variable domain reads ETGVTQSPTHLIKTRGQQVTLRCSSQSGHNTVSWYQQALGQGPQFIFQYYREEENGRGNFPPRFSGLQFPNYSSELNVNALELDDSALYLCASSSPGGSNTEAFFGQGTRLTVV.